This T cell receptor beta chain was identified during a study of T cell responses to AZD1222 COVID-19 vaccine. About this clone itself: Its matching antigen is unknown.

Study-level findings and limits: Spike-spanning, vaccine-associated CD4 TCRs were dominant at 160-218 and 743-854. The reported proportion of spike-specific TCRs targeting unmutated variant regions was nearly half.

V lost 6 bases, J lost 1 base, and 5 bases stayed unmatched. This CDR3 is built from 13 residues. Per the germline V gene, CDR1 is SQVTM and CDR2 is ANQGSEA. Sequencing was performed with immunoSEQ multiplex PCR; in TCRdb, only in-frame clones are kept and a portion is missing. The sample shows 90,000 to 120,000 clones, about 92% of them seen only once. Sequences were derived from peripheral blood, sampled 28 days after the second AZD1222 dose. The receptor was derived from an adult who received the AZD1222 COVID-19 vaccine. The rearrangement links TRBV29-1 to TRBJ1-1, with 7 bases fitting TRBD1. CDR3 nucleotide sequence: TGCAGCGTGTGGTGGACAGGGAACACTGAAGCTTTCTTT. This sequence encodes CSVWWTGNTEAFF.